The 32 T cell receptor beta chains listed next were all sequenced from one sample in a study of blood T cell repertoires in COVID-19. The table came from immunoSEQ multiplex PCR; TCRdb's copy has only in-frame clones and leaves some out. The sample has 150,000 to 200,000 clones; around 73% are singletons. The material sequenced was PBMCs or T cells enriched from blood (not recorded which). Every receptor here comes from a woman aged 45 to 65 who had recovered from COVID-19.

The CDR3 sequence: CASSLPRGTGDEKLFF. In nucleotides, the CDR3 is TGCGCCAGCAGCTTGCCCCGGGGGACAGGGGATGAAAAACTGTTTTTT. The chain has TRBV5-1 and TRBJ1-4; 10 positions agree with TRBD1. The V and J ends lost 1 base and 6 bases, in that order; junction bases with no gene match: 6. Germline V lookup: CDR1 SGHRS, CDR2 YFSETQ. This CDR3 has 16 residues.

The chain links TRBV16 to TRBJ1-1, with D possibly being TRBD1 (5 bases). The CDR3 extends over 17 amino acids. Germline CDR1 and CDR2: KGHSY and FQNENV. V shed 2 bases and J shed 5 bases, with 21 bases lying between them. CDR3 in amino acids: CASSQPPGWLGGTEAFF. Here the CDR3 DNA reads TGTGCCAGCAGCCAACCCCCCGGCTGGTTGGGGGGTACTGAAGCTTTCTTT.

The rearrangement uses TRBV29-1 and TRBJ1-2; a possible D gene is TRBD1 (6 bases). Germline V CDR1 and CDR2: SQVTM, ANQGSEA. V was cut by 4 bases and J by 3 bases, with 6 bases left in between. This CDR3 is built from 11 residues. DNA for the CDR3: TGCAGCGTTGGACAGGACTATGGCTACACCTTC. Translated, it gives CSVGQDYGYTF.

V and J are TRBV4-1 and TRBJ1-2; D is perhaps TRBD1 (6 bases). V was pared by 4 bases and J by 4 bases, with 13 bases between. The CDR3 extends over 14 amino acids. Germline CDR1 MGHRA, CDR2 YSYEKL. CDR3: CASSPGLTGYGYTF. In nucleotides, the CDR3 is TGCGCCAGCAGCCCCGGACTGACAGGCTATGGCTACACCTTC.

The chain is built from TRBV28 and TRBJ2-1; D call uncertain. The V end was cut by 1 base, the J end by 1 base, with 11 bases between. CDR1 is MDHEN, CDR2 SYDVKM, per germline. The CDR3 loop spans 16 amino acids. This CDR3 is CASSLSNAGSYNEQFF. DNA for the CDR3: TGTGCCAGCAGTTTATCTAACGCCGGGTCCTACAATGAGCAGTTCTTC.

This clone was seen just once. The CDR3 DNA sequence: TGTGCCAGCAGTTTAATGGGGCTAGCCAAAAACATTCAGTACTTC. Protein: CASSLMGLAKNIQYF. The rearrangement uses TRBV28 and TRBJ2-4; weak D call: TRBD1 (5 bases). CDR1 and CDR2 from the germline V gene are MDHEN and SYDVKM. The CDR3 totals 15 residues. V was clipped by 2 bases and J by 0 bases, with 8 bases between them. The full variable domain, its missing parts supplied by reference TRBV28 and TRBJ2-4, is DVKVTQSSRYLVKRTGEKVFLECVQDMDHENMFWYRQDPGLGLRLIYFSYDVKMKEKGDIPEGYSVSREKKERFSLILESASTNQTSMYLCASSLMGLAKNIQYFGAGTRLSVL.

The rearrangement joins TRBV30 to TRBJ1-5; no firm D call. The CDR3 loop spans 14 amino acids. Germline V lookup: CDR1 GTSNPN, CDR2 SVGIG (reference sequence). V was cut by 1 base and J by 2 bases, with 9 bases left in between. The CDR3 loop is CAWSEGDGNQPQHF. In DNA, the CDR3 is TGTGCCTGGAGTGAGGGAGATGGCAATCAGCCCCAGCATTTT.

The V and J genes are TRBV15 and TRBJ1-4; D is unresolved. CDR3 length: 16 amino acids. Germline V CDR1 and CDR2: LNHNV, YYDKDF (reference sequence). Trimming cost V 0 bases and J 6 bases, with 14 bases left between them. DNA for the CDR3: TGTGCCACCAGCAGAGATCGTAGTACGGTCTATGAAAAACTGTTTTTT. This gives the protein CATSRDRSTVYEKLFF.

The V call is TRBV5-6, the J call TRBJ1-6, with D possibly being TRBD1 (5 bases). The CDR3 contains 14 residues. Germline V gene sequence: CDR1 SGHDT, CDR2 YYEEEE. V was cut by 2 bases and J by 7 bases, with 10 bases left in between. CDR3 amino acids: CASSFDSVNSPLHF. The CDR3 DNA sequence: TGTGCCAGCAGCTTCGACAGCGTGAATTCACCCCTCCACTTT.

CDR3 nucleotides: TGTGCCAGCGGGGGACAGAGGGAAAAACTGTTTTTT. Translating gives CASGGQREKLFF. This rearrangement joins TRBV27 to TRBJ1-4; TRBD1 matches at 7 bases. The CDR3 is 12 residues long. Germline trimming cut 8 bases from V and 8 bases from J; bases unmatched to any gene: 5. The germline V gene has CDR1 MNHEY and CDR2 SMNVEV (reference sequence).

With regard to this clone: This sample also contains other DNA sequences that code for the same CDR3. This chain links TRBV18 with TRBJ2-7; D uncertain. The germline V gene encodes CDR1 KGHSH and CDR2 LQKENI. The V and J ends lost 3 bases and 2 bases respectively, with 8 bases between them. CDR3 length: 13 residues. The chain's CDR3 is CASSPSSPYEQYF. The CDR3 DNA reads TGTGCCAGCTCACCTTCTTCCCCCTACGAGCAGTACTTC. The complete variable domain, with remaining parts taken from reference TRBV18 and TRBJ2-7, reads NAGVMQNPRHLVRRRGQEARLRCSPMKGHSHVYWYRQLPEEGLKFMVYLQKENIIDESGMPKERFSAEFPKEGPSILRIQQVVRGDSAAYFCASSPSSPYEQYFGPGTRLTVT.

The chain carries TRBV4-1 and TRBJ2-2, with 9 positions matching TRBD2. CDR3 length: 15 amino acids. The ends lost 1 base at V and 8 bases at J; junction bases unmatched: 5. The germline CDR1 and CDR2 sequences are MGHRA and YSYEKL. The CDR3 DNA is TGCGCCAGCAGCCAAGCGGTAGCGGGAGTTGGGGAGCTGTTTTTT. Residues: CASSQAVAGVGELFF.

The V gene is TRBV4-1, the J gene TRBJ2-1; the D is unclear. The V gene's germline CDR1 is MGHRA and CDR2 YSYEKL. The CDR3 extends over 14 amino acids. Trimming removed 0 bases from V and 3 bases from J, with 6 bases in between. The CDR3 loop is CASSQDPSYNEQFF. The CDR3 coding sequence is TGCGCCAGCAGCCAAGATCCGAGCTACAATGAGCAGTTCTTC.

The chain employs TRBV6-4 and TRBJ1-5; 8 nucleotides agree with TRBD1. V shed 6 bases and J 4 bases; nucleotides not matched to a gene: 8. CDR1 and CDR2 (germline): MRHNA, SNTAGT. This CDR3 has 15 residues. The CDR3 here is CASSPTGDGNQPQHF. The CDR3, as DNA: TGTGCCAGCAGCCCGACAGGGGATGGGAATCAGCCCCAGCATTTT.

The V gene is TRBV6-2 or TRBV6-3, the J gene TRBJ1-3; TRBD1 might be the D (6 bases). The CDR3 extends over 15 amino acids. The V end was cut by 4 bases, the J end by 2 bases, with 12 bases between. Germline CDR1 and CDR2: MNHEY and SVGEGT. CDR3 nucleotide sequence: TGTGCCAGCAGTTCTCGGGGGGGCACTGGAAACACCATATATTTT. Translated, it gives CASSSRGGTGNTIYF.

This clone has a handful of counts. The rearrangement links TRBV11-2 to TRBJ2-1, with unresolved D. Germline V gene lookup returns CDR1 SGHAT and CDR2 FQNNGV. This CDR3 comprises 12 residues. Trimming left V 5 bases short and J 7 bases short, with 9 bases between. DNA of the CDR3: TGTGCCAGCAGCAGGCTAGGAAATGAGCAGTTCTTC. Residues: CASSRLGNEQFF.

This clone has only a few counts. Other DNA sequences in the sample encode the same CDR3. CDR3 residues: CASSRQGPSLAKNIQYF. The CDR3 DNA reads TGTGCCAGCAGCCGACAGGGGCCTTCCCTAGCCAAAAACATTCAGTACTTC. V is TRBV27 and J is TRBJ2-4; 8 bases are shared with TRBD1. From germline, CDR1 is MNHEY and CDR2 SMNVEV (reference sequence). V dropped 6 bases and J dropped 0; count of bases not matched to a gene: 10. CDR3 length equals 17 residues.

This clone was observed once. The chain carries TRBV18 and TRBJ1-2; 7 bases line up with TRBD1. The CDR3 contains 20 residues. The germline V gene has CDR1 KGHSH and CDR2 LQKENI. With 6 bases clipped from V and 0 bases from J, the junction kept 22 bases outside the gene matches. As DNA, the CDR3 is TGTGCCAGCTCGCCAAGAACCGGGACAGCTCCCTCTAAAGCTAACTATGGCTACACCTTC. Protein product: CASSPRTGTAPSKANYGYTF.

This clone has only one observation. Relative to the germline gene, one junction end is altered; a read error may explain this. The rearrangement links TRBV20-1 to TRBJ1-1; D not resolved. The CDR3 sequence is 8 residues long. Germline loops: CDR1 DFQATT, CDR2 SNEGSKA (reference sequence). The CDR3 region has the DNA TGTGAGCGAGGAAAAGCTTTCTTT. Its translation: CERGKAFF.

V usage is TRBV13 and J usage is TRBJ1-6; 10 bases agree with TRBD1. This CDR3 contains 14 residues. V lost 5 bases and J lost 9; bases outside the gene matches: 4. CDR1 PRHDT and CDR2 FYEKMQ come from the germline V gene (reference sequence). This CDR3 is CASSRRDRGSPLHF. The CDR3 bases are TGTGCCAGCAGCCGACGGGACAGGGGTTCACCCCTCCACTTT. Based on the CDR3 plus reference TRBV13 and TRBJ1-6, the full variable domain is AAGVIQSPRHLIKEKRETATLKCYPIPRHDTVYWYQQGPGQDPQFLISFYEKMQSDKGSIPDRFSAQQFSDYHSELNMSSLELGDSALYFCASSRRDRGSPLHFGNGTRLTVT.

V usage is TRBV3-1 (or the pseudogene TRBV3-2) and J usage is TRBJ2-7, with 12 bases that match TRBD2. The CDR3 is 15 amino acids. V was clipped by 8 bases and J by 1 base; unmatched bases: 6. Germline V gene lookup returns CDR1 LGHDT and CDR2 YNNKEL (reference sequence). CDR3 residues: CASAPGLAGSYEQYF. The CDR3 bases are TGTGCCAGCGCACCGGGACTAGCGGGTTCCTACGAGCAGTACTTC.

The genes are TRBV9 and TRBJ2-5; 11 bases line up with TRBD2. Trimming cost V 0 bases and J 4 bases; bases outside gene matches: 8. This CDR3 region has 17 residues. Germline lookup yields CDR1 SGDLS and CDR2 YYNGEE. The CDR3 reads CASSVGSSGRSVETQYF. DNA for the CDR3: TGTGCCAGCAGCGTAGGGTCTAGCGGGAGGTCCGTAGAGACCCAGTACTTC. Based on the CDR3 plus reference TRBV9 and TRBJ2-5, the full variable domain is DSGVTQTPKHLITATGQRVTLRCSPRSGDLSVYWYQQSLDQGLQFLIQYYNGEERAKGNILERFSAQQFPDLHSELNLSSLELGDSALYFCASSVGSSGRSVETQYFGPGTRLLVL.

This clone was seen a handful of times. This sample includes further DNA sequences coding for the same CDR3. The rearrangement joins TRBV2 to TRBJ1-3; possible D gene TRBD1, 5 bases. From germline, CDR1 is SNHLY and CDR2 FYNNEI. V gave up 8 bases and J gave up 4 bases, with 15 bases separating them. The CDR3 is made up of 14 amino acids. This chain's CDR3 is CASSPGTGGNTIYF. The CDR3 coding sequence is TGTGCCAGCTCCCCCGGGACTGGGGGAAACACCATATATTTT.

This sequence joins TRBV30 and TRBJ1-2; D is undetermined. V was trimmed by 3 bases and J by 4 bases, leaving 24 bases between them. There are 17 residues in the CDR3. The V gene's germline CDR1 is GTSNPN and CDR2 SVGIG (reference sequence). CDR3 loop: CAWSLPGPPKTGYGYTF. The CDR3, as DNA: TGTGCCTGGAGCCTCCCCGGTCCCCCTAAGACGGGCTATGGCTACACCTTC.

This chain joins TRBV11-2 and TRBJ1-4; possibly TRBD1 for D (5 bases). Trimming removed 5 bases at V and 0 bases at J, with 10 bases between. The CDR3 is 15 residues long. Germline V CDR1 and CDR2: SGHAT, FQNNGV. The CDR3 loop is CASSHLGATNEKLFF. The CDR3 bases are TGTGCCAGCAGCCATCTAGGGGCAACTAATGAAAAACTGTTTTTT.

V usage is TRBV28 and J usage is TRBJ1-4; possibly TRBD1 for D (5 bases). There are 12 residues in the CDR3. Germline V gene lookup returns CDR1 MDHEN and CDR2 SYDVKM. V lost 10 bases and J lost 8, with 14 bases in between. This CDR3 is CATTRGGEKLFF. CDR3 nucleotides: TGTGCCACAACTAGGGGAGGGGAAAAACTGTTTTTT.

V usage is TRBV6-5 and J usage is TRBJ1-1, with TRBD1 matching 9 bases. The CDR3 consists of 13 residues. CDR1 is MNHEY and CDR2 is SVGAGI in the germline V gene. The ends lost 8 bases at V and 8 bases at J; junction bases unmatched: 9. The DNA of the CDR3 is TGTGCCAGCGCAAGAACCGGACAGGGGGAAGCTTTCTTT. This codes for CASARTGQGEAFF.

The chain uses TRBV19 and TRBJ2-5; 8 bases match TRBD2. Germline V gene data show CDR1 as LNHDA and CDR2 as SQIVND (reference sequence). The CDR3 is 15 amino acids. J lost 5 bases, V lost 3 bases, and 8 bases had no gene match. The CDR3 region has the DNA TGTGCCAGTAGTATCGGGGGGACTAGAGCCGAGACCCAGTACTTC. Translating gives CASSIGGTRAETQYF.

In its sample, this clone was seen once. The genes are TRBV7-9 and TRBJ2-2, with D unclear. Between the trimmed V and J ends, which lost 5 bases and 7 bases, there was a span of 11 bases. The length of the CDR3 is 13 residues. Germline V lookup: CDR1 SEHNR, CDR2 FQNEAQ (reference sequence). CDR3 sequence reads: CASSRDTDGELFF. In DNA form, the CDR3 reads TGTGCCAGCAGCCGTGACACTGACGGGGAGCTGTTTTTT.

This clone occurred once. V is TRBV19 and J is TRBJ2-7, with 9 nucleotides matching TRBD2. The CDR3 is made up of 14 amino acids. J gave up 0 bases and V 5 bases, and 2 bases lay outside the gene matches. CDR1 is LNHDA, CDR2 SQIVND, per germline (reference sequence). Here the CDR3 DNA reads TGTGCCAGTAGTCTAGCGGGAACCTCCTACGAGCAGTACTTC. Translated: CASSLAGTSYEQYF.

The rearrangement links TRBV7-3 to TRBJ2-7, with 8 positions matching TRBD1. V gave up 4 bases and J gave up 6 bases; unmatched junction bases: 2. The CDR3 is made up of 12 amino acids. Germline V gene data show CDR1 as SGHTA and CDR2 as FQGTGA. CDR3 in DNA: TGTGCCAGCAGCTCCACAGGGGGCGAGCAGTACTTC. Amino acids: CASSSTGGEQYF.

The chain carries TRBV7-3 and TRBJ2-7; weak D call: TRBD2 (6 bases). The CDR3 runs to 11 residues. The germline V gene encodes CDR1 SGHTA and CDR2 FQGTGA. V lost 4 bases and J lost 7, with 8 bases in between. DNA of the CDR3: TGTGCCAGCAGCTCCGGGACTGAGCAGTACTTC. This gives the protein CASSSGTEQYF.